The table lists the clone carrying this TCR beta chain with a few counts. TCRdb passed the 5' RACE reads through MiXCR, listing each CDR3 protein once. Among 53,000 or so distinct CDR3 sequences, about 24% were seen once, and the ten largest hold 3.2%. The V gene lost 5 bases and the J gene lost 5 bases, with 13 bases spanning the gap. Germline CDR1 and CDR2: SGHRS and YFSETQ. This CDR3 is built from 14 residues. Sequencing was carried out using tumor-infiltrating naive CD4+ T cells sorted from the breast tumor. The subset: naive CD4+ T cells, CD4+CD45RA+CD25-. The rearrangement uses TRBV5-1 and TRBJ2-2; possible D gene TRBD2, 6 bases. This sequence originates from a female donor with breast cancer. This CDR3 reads CASRGGAGTGELFF. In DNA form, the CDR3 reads TGCGCCAGCAGAGGAGGGGCGGGGACCGGGGAGCTGTTTTTT. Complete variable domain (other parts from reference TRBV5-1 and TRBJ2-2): KAGVTQTPRYLIKTRGQQVTLSCSPISGHRSVSWYQQTPGQGLQFLFEYFSETQRNKGNFPGRFSGRQFSNSRSEMNVSTLELGDSALYLCASRGGAGTGELFFGEGSRLTVL.